This entry lists 20 T cell receptor beta chains sequenced from one sample in a study of shared clonotypes between healthy human individuals. The table came from immunoSEQ multiplex PCR; TCRdb's copy has only in-frame clones and leaves some out. The sample carries some 2,500,000 clones, around 90% recorded once. Sequencing was carried out using naive CD4+ T cells from PBMCs. As to subset: CD45RA+ positively selected. The origin of the receptors is a young man in good health. Some clones in this sample may be carry-over from other donors' samples.

J is TRBJ1-5 and V is TRBV6-1; 8 bases line up with TRBD1. Germline V gene sequence: CDR1 MNHNS, CDR2 SASEGT. V gave up 8 bases and J gave up 7 bases; unmatched junction bases: 7. The CDR3 consists of 13 residues. Here the CDR3 reads CASLRTGNQPQHF. In nucleotides, the CDR3 is TGTGCCAGCCTTAGGACAGGGAACCAGCCCCAGCATTTT.

This chain joins TRBV25-1 and TRBJ1-6; 9 bases match TRBD1. The ends lost 4 bases at V and 8 bases at J; junction bases unmatched: 6. The CDR3 has 15 residues. Germline V gene lookup returns CDR1 MGHDK and CDR2 SYGVNS. CDR3 loop: CASSVTGGRDSPLHF. The DNA of the CDR3 is TGTGCCAGCAGTGTGACAGGGGGTAGAGATTCACCCCTCCACTTT.

The chain carries TRBV25-1 and TRBJ1-4, with 9 bases that match TRBD1. The V and J ends lost 9 bases and 7 bases, in that order; junction bases with no gene match: 9. The CDR3 covers 14 residues. CDR1 and CDR2 (germline): MGHDK, SYGVNS. The CDR3, as DNA: TGTGCCAGGAATAACAGGGGGCATATTGAAAAACTGTTTTTT. Translating it yields CARNNRGHIEKLFF.

This rearrangement joins TRBV5-1 to TRBJ2-1; 10 bases match TRBD1. The germline CDR1 and CDR2 sequences are SGHRS and YFSETQ. V gave up 7 bases and J gave up 9 bases; unmatched junction bases: 7. The CDR3 contains 13 residues. The CDR3 loop reads CASAWDRGSEQFF. CDR3 DNA sequence: TGCGCCAGCGCATGGGACAGGGGAAGTGAGCAGTTCTTC. Looking up the rest from reference TRBV5-1 and TRBJ2-1 gives the full variable domain: KAGVTQTPRYLIKTRGQQVTLSCSPISGHRSVSWYQQTPGQGLQFLFEYFSETQRNKGNFPGRFSGRQFSNSRSEMNVSTLELGDSALYLCASAWDRGSEQFFGPGTRLTVL.

V is TRBV28 and J is TRBJ1-2, with D possibly being TRBD1 (6 bases). CDR3 length: 13 residues. The germline V and J ends were trimmed by 8 bases and 8 bases, with 18 bases remaining between them. Germline V gene data show CDR1 as MDHEN and CDR2 as SYDVKM. This CDR3 is CASGDALRGGYTF. The CDR3 DNA is TGTGCCAGCGGGGACGCCCTCAGGGGCGGCTACACCTTC.

This clone was found once. The CDR3: CASSLFAGRARNEQFF. The DNA of the CDR3 is TGTGCCAGCAGCTTGTTTGCCGGGAGGGCGAGGAATGAGCAGTTCTTC. The chain has TRBV7-2 and TRBJ2-1; TRBD2 matches 8 bases. V was pared by 3 bases and J by 7 bases, with 11 bases of the junction left unmatched. CDR3 length: 16 residues. Per germline, CDR1 SGHTA and CDR2 FQGNSA.

The chain carries TRBV28 and TRBJ2-7, with TRBD1 as a possible D gene (5 bases). CDR3 size: 13 residues. Germline V lookup: CDR1 MDHEN, CDR2 SYDVKM. V lost 3 bases to trimming and J lost 3 bases, with 9 bases between them. The chain's CDR3 is CASSFSGHYEQYF. CDR3 nucleotides: TGTGCCAGCAGTTTCTCAGGACACTACGAGCAGTACTTC.

The V and J genes are TRBV5-6 and TRBJ2-2; the D is unclear. V was shortened by 2 bases and J by 0 bases, with 11 bases between the two germline ends. From germline, CDR1 is SGHDT and CDR2 YYEEEE. The CDR3 runs to 16 residues. The DNA for the CDR3 is TGTGCCAGCAGCTTAATAACCGCTACGAACACCGGGGAGCTGTTTTTT. Protein sequence: CASSLITATNTGELFF.

The rearrangement joins TRBV19 to TRBJ1-3, with D possibly being TRBD1 (6 bases). Trimming removed 2 bases at V and 4 bases at J, with 9 bases between. The CDR3 is 14 residues long. Germline-derived CDR1 and CDR2 are LNHDA and SQIVND (reference sequence). As DNA, the CDR3 is TGTGCCAGTAGTATATGGGGGCCAGGAAACACCATATATTTT. Translating gives CASSIWGPGNTIYF.

This sequence joins TRBV6-5 and TRBJ1-2; D unresolved. V lost 7 bases to trimming and J lost 0 bases, with 12 bases between them. Germline V gene lookup returns CDR1 MNHEY and CDR2 SVGAGI. This CDR3 has 14 amino acids. The CDR3 sequence is CASTPRVSNYGYTF. The DNA for the CDR3 is TGTGCCAGCACCCCCCGGGTCTCTAACTATGGCTACACCTTC.

The chain employs TRBV28 and TRBJ2-1; either TRBD1 or TRBD2 may fit D (6 bases each). This CDR3 contains 16 residues. Germline V gene sequence: CDR1 MDHEN, CDR2 SYDVKM. V lost 3 bases and J 3 bases, leaving 15 bases between the germline ends. The CDR3 loop reads CASSFGLGGFYNEQFF. DNA for the CDR3: TGTGCCAGCAGTTTCGGGCTGGGGGGCTTCTACAATGAGCAGTTCTTC.

This chain uses TRBV13 with TRBJ1-1; D remains ambiguous. V lost 0 bases to trimming and J lost 2 bases, with 25 bases between them. The CDR3 is 20 residues long. Per germline, CDR1 PRHDT and CDR2 FYEKMQ (reference sequence). The CDR3 here is CASSLGGVTAQPETNTEAFF. The CDR3 coding sequence is TGTGCCAGCAGCTTAGGTGGCGTGACGGCACAACCAGAAACCAACACTGAAGCTTTCTTT.

The rearrangement joins TRBV6-6 to TRBJ2-3; D is undetermined. The CDR3 is 12 residues long. V lost 7 bases and J 3 bases, leaving 8 bases between the germline ends. Germline CDR1 MNHNY, CDR2 SVGAGI (reference sequence). CDR3 residues: CASTMNTDTQYF. CDR3 nucleotides: TGTGCCAGCACCATGAATACAGATACGCAGTATTTT.

Written as DNA, the CDR3 is TGTGCCAGCAGTAGAGGACCCATTTCTGGAAACACCATATATTTT. It specifies CASSRGPISGNTIYF. V gene TRBV27 combines with J gene TRBJ1-3; D is unresolved. Germline V gives CDR1 MNHEY, CDR2 SMNVEV (reference sequence). This CDR3 is 15 amino acids long. V was clipped by 5 bases and J by 1 base, with 12 bases between them.

This clone was observed a single time. The chain combines TRBV28 with TRBJ2-7; the D call may be TRBD1 or TRBD2 (7 bases each). In germline, CDR1 is MDHEN, CDR2 SYDVKM. Trimming pared 7 bases from V and 5 bases from J, leaving 15 bases between. The CDR3 has 13 amino acids. CDR3 DNA sequence: TGTGCCAGCATAACAGGGGACTACAACGAGCAGTACTTC. Its protein is CASITGDYNEQYF.

This clone appeared once. The sample carries other DNA sequences with the same CDR3. The chain uses TRBV7-3 and TRBJ2-3; D is perhaps TRBD2 (6 bases). Looked up from germline, CDR1 is SGHTA and CDR2 is FQGTGA. V was clipped by 1 base and J by 3 bases, with 14 bases between them. The CDR3 runs 16 residues. CDR3 loop: CASSLSSGSGTDTQYF. Here the CDR3 DNA reads TGTGCCAGCAGCTTAAGCTCCGGGAGTGGTACAGATACGCAGTATTTT.

The J gene is TRBJ2-3, the V gene TRBV11-3; 9 bases map to TRBD1. CDR3 length: 14 amino acids. Looked up from germline, CDR1 is SGHNT and CDR2 is YENEEA. With V trimmed by 6 bases and J by 5 bases, 6 bases remained unmatched. The CDR3 nucleotides are TGTGCCAGCAGTGCGGGACAGGGTAAAGATACGCAGTATTTT. Translated, it gives CASSAGQGKDTQYF.

The chain links TRBV19 to TRBJ1-1; D is undetermined. V shed 5 bases and J shed 3 bases, with 10 bases lying between them. Looked up from germline, CDR1 is LNHDA and CDR2 is SQIVND (reference sequence). The CDR3 loop spans 13 amino acids. The CDR3: CASSVSDYTEAFF. CDR3 coding DNA: TGTGCCAGTAGTGTTTCGGATTACACTGAAGCTTTCTTT.

In its sample, this clone was seen once. The chain uses TRBV27 and TRBJ2-3; 9 bases match TRBD1. Germline assignment: CDR1 MNHEY and CDR2 SMNVEV (reference sequence). J gave up 3 bases and V 4 bases, and 8 bases lay outside the gene matches. This CDR3 has 16 amino acids. The CDR3, as DNA: TGTGCCAGCAGTTCCCAGGACAGGGGAATAACAGATACGCAGTATTTT. It yields the protein CASSSQDRGITDTQYF.

V and J are TRBV5-1 and TRBJ2-2; 10 bases align to TRBD2. Germline lookup yields CDR1 SGHRS and CDR2 YFSETQ. This CDR3 contains 14 residues. The junction had 6 bases not matched to a gene; V was cut back by 7 bases and J by 6 bases. CDR3 DNA: TGCGCCAGCCGGGCTAGCGGGAGCTCCGGGGAGCTGTTTTTT. It translates to CASRASGSSGELFF. Variable domain in full (rest from reference TRBV5-1 and TRBJ2-2): KAGVTQTPRYLIKTRGQQVTLSCSPISGHRSVSWYQQTPGQGLQFLFEYFSETQRNKGNFPGRFSGRQFSNSRSEMNVSTLELGDSALYLCASRASGSSGELFFGEGSRLTVL.